The rows below give T cell receptor beta chains drawn from one sample of a study of blood T cell repertoires in COVID-19. Generated by immunoSEQ multiplex PCR, the TCRdb table keeps only in-frame clones and is missing some. The sample has over 250,000 clones, 83% seen once; the top ten hold around 10%. The specimen sequenced was peripheral blood. The source is a woman aged 45-60 years who had recovered from COVID-19. Both conserved end residues are part of each CDR3. A D gene is named only where the DNA matches it firmly. Size values are once, few and many counts, or a class for expanded clones, and some rows have none.

clone_size: .; j_call: TRBJ2-5; v_call: TRBV4-3; d_call: TRBD2; cdr3_nt: TGCGCCAGCAGCCAAGAGTACCCTAGCGGGAGGTTTGAGACCCAGTACTTC; cdr3_aa: CASSQEYPSGRFETQYF
clone_size: .; j_call: TRBJ1-2; v_call: TRBV4-2; d_call: .; cdr3_nt: TGTGCCAGCAGCCAATCAACAGGGCTGGGGAACTATGGCTACACCTTC; cdr3_aa: CASSQSTGLGNYGYTF
clone_size: .; j_call: TRBJ2-7; v_call: TRBV7-2; d_call: TRBD2; cdr3_nt: TGTGCCAGCACTAGGACTAGCGGGACGTACGAGCAGTACTTC; cdr3_aa: CASTRTSGTYEQYF
clone_size: .; j_call: TRBJ2-7; v_call: TRBV18; d_call: .; cdr3_nt: TGTGCCAGCTCACCAGGGAGGGGGGGACCCTACGAGCAGTACTTC; cdr3_aa: CASSPGRGGPYEQYF
clone_size: .; j_call: TRBJ1-6; v_call: TRBV4-1; d_call: .; cdr3_nt: TGCGCCAGCAGCCAAGCGGCAGGCTATCCCGTTACTTCACCCCTCCACTTT; cdr3_aa: CASSQAAGYPVTSPLHF
clone_size: .; j_call: TRBJ1-5; v_call: TRBV28; d_call: .; cdr3_nt: TGTGCCAGCAGTTTTGTGGGGGGTTCATACATTGGTCAGCCCCAGCATTTT; cdr3_aa: CASSFVGGSYIGQPQHF
clone_size: .; j_call: TRBJ1-3; v_call: TRBV9; d_call: .; cdr3_nt: TGTGCCAGCAGCGCGGACACCTGGACTGGAAACACCATATATTTT; cdr3_aa: CASSADTWTGNTIYF
clone_size: .; j_call: TRBJ1-4; v_call: TRBV27; d_call: .; cdr3_nt: TGTGCCAGCAGTCCAAATCAGGGATATAGAGAAAAACTGTTTTTT; cdr3_aa: CASSPNQGYREKLFF
clone_size: .; j_call: TRBJ2-1; v_call: TRBV14; d_call: TRBD1; cdr3_nt: TGTGCCAGCAGCTCCATGACAGGGAGTAACAATGAGCAGTTCTTC; cdr3_aa: CASSSMTGSNNEQFF
clone_size: .; j_call: TRBJ1-2; v_call: TRBV12-3/TRBV12-4; d_call: .; cdr3_nt: TGTGCCAGCACCCGAGGGGAGGGACGGGGCTACACCTTC; cdr3_aa: CASTRGEGRGYTF
clone_size: once; j_call: TRBJ2-5; v_call: TRBV5-4; d_call: TRBD1; cdr3_nt: TGTGCCAGCAGCTTATCCGGGACAGGGGGCCAGTACTTC; cdr3_aa: CASSLSGTGGQYF
clone_size: .; j_call: TRBJ1-1; v_call: TRBV5-1; d_call: .; cdr3_nt: TGCGCCAGCAGCTCAGGGGTGAACACTGAAGCTTTCTTT; cdr3_aa: CASSSGVNTEAFF
clone_size: .; j_call: TRBJ2-7; v_call: TRBV19; d_call: TRBD2; cdr3_nt: TGTGCCAGTAGGAAGGGGACTAGCGGGGGAATCTCCTACGAGCAGTACTTC; cdr3_aa: CASRKGTSGGISYEQYF
clone_size: .; j_call: TRBJ2-3; v_call: TRBV7-2; d_call: TRBD1; cdr3_nt: TGTGCCAGCAGCTTTCGGACAGGGGATACGCAGTATTTT; cdr3_aa: CASSFRTGDTQYF
clone_size: .; j_call: TRBJ2-1; v_call: TRBV18; d_call: TRBD2; cdr3_nt: TGTGCCAGCTCACCGGCCGGGACTAGTACTTCCGCGCAGTTCTTC; cdr3_aa: CASSPAGTSTSAQFF
clone_size: .; j_call: TRBJ2-3; v_call: TRBV24-1; d_call: TRBD2; cdr3_nt: TGTGCCACCAGTAGCGGGATCTCGGTGGATACGCAGTATTTT; cdr3_aa: CATSSGISVDTQYF
clone_size: .; j_call: TRBJ2-7; v_call: TRBV23-1; d_call: .; cdr3_nt: TGCGCCAGCAGTCAATCCCTTAAGGAGTCTAGCTCCTACGAGCAGTACTTC; cdr3_aa: CASSQSLKESSSYEQYF
clone_size: .; j_call: TRBJ1-1; v_call: TRBV6-2/TRBV6-3; d_call: .; cdr3_nt: TGTGCCAGCAGTTACTCTGGTTCAGAGAACACTGAAGCTTTCTTT; cdr3_aa: CASSYSGSENTEAFF
clone_size: .; j_call: TRBJ2-1; v_call: TRBV4-1; d_call: TRBD1; cdr3_nt: TGCGCCAGCAGCCAAGACGGCAAGGGGGCGGGTGAGCAGTTCTTC; cdr3_aa: CASSQDGKGAGEQFF
clone_size: .; j_call: TRBJ2-3; v_call: TRBV27; d_call: TRBD2; cdr3_nt: TGTGCCAGCAGAAACGATAGCGGGAGGGGCGGGCAGTATTTT; cdr3_aa: CASRNDSGRGGQYF
clone_size: .; j_call: TRBJ2-3; v_call: TRBV15; d_call: TRBD1; cdr3_nt: TGTGCCACCAGCAGAACACGTGGGACAGCTAGCACAGATACGCAGTATTTT; cdr3_aa: CATSRTRGTASTDTQYF
clone_size: .; j_call: TRBJ2-7; v_call: TRBV4-2; d_call: TRBD1; cdr3_nt: TGTGCCAGCAGCCAGGGACAGGGGGCCCTGCACTACGAGCAGTACTTC; cdr3_aa: CASSQGQGALHYEQYF
clone_size: .; j_call: TRBJ2-7; v_call: TRBV12-3/TRBV12-4; d_call: TRBD1; cdr3_nt: TGTGCCAGCAGTCCCGACAGGGGGATACACTTC; cdr3_aa: CASSPDRGIHF
clone_size: .; j_call: TRBJ2-5; v_call: TRBV7-2; d_call: TRBD2; cdr3_nt: TGTGCCAGCAGCTCGCTTAGCGGGAGTCGAGAGACCCAGTACTTC; cdr3_aa: CASSSLSGSRETQYF
clone_size: .; j_call: TRBJ2-7; v_call: TRBV4-2; d_call: .; cdr3_nt: TGTGCCAGCAGCCGAGAACTAGGCGGAGACTACGAGCAGTACTTC; cdr3_aa: CASSRELGGDYEQYF
clone_size: .; j_call: TRBJ2-7; v_call: TRBV4-3; d_call: TRBD2; cdr3_nt: TGCGCCAGCAGCCAATCGGCCGGAATAGCGGGGGGGGGAGAGCAGTACTTC; cdr3_aa: CASSQSAGIAGGGEQYF
clone_size: .; j_call: TRBJ2-2; v_call: TRBV4-3; d_call: TRBD2; cdr3_nt: TGCGCCAGCAGCAGGACTAGCGGGGACACCGGGGAGCTGTTTTTT; cdr3_aa: CASSRTSGDTGELFF
clone_size: .; j_call: TRBJ1-2; v_call: TRBV27; d_call: .; cdr3_nt: TGTGCCAGCAGTTTATCGTCCAGGGTTGGTGGCTACACCTTC; cdr3_aa: CASSLSSRVGGYTF
clone_size: .; j_call: TRBJ1-1; v_call: TRBV10-3; d_call: .; cdr3_nt: TGTGCCATCAGAAAAGGGGATTCGGACACTGAAGCTTTCTTT; cdr3_aa: CAIRKGDSDTEAFF
clone_size: few; j_call: TRBJ2-7; v_call: TRBV15; d_call: TRBD2; cdr3_nt: TGTGCCACCAGCACCGGACGGGGGGGCGAGCAGTACTTC; cdr3_aa: CATSTGRGGEQYF
clone_size: .; j_call: TRBJ2-5; v_call: TRBV28; d_call: TRBD1; cdr3_nt: TGTGCCAGCAGAAGGTTACAGGGGGCCGAGAGAGAGACCCAGTACTTC; cdr3_aa: CASRRLQGAERETQYF
clone_size: .; j_call: TRBJ2-7; v_call: TRBV9; d_call: .; cdr3_nt: TGTGCCAGCAGCGCCCCCCCAGAGGGGGTGTTCAACGAGCAGTACTTC; cdr3_aa: CASSAPPEGVFNEQYF
clone_size: few; j_call: TRBJ2-2; v_call: TRBV6-1; d_call: TRBD2; cdr3_nt: TGTGCCAGCAGTGACGCGGGGGGGCCTTTAACCGGGGAGCTGTTTTTT; cdr3_aa: CASSDAGGPLTGELFF
clone_size: few; j_call: TRBJ2-2; v_call: TRBV4-2; d_call: .; cdr3_nt: TGTGCCAGCAGCCAAGATATGGCGGGGGCCGCGAACACCGGGGAGCTGTTTTTT; cdr3_aa: CASSQDMAGAANTGELFF
clone_size: .; j_call: TRBJ1-5; v_call: TRBV6-5; d_call: .; cdr3_nt: TGTGCCAGCAGTCACGCAGAATCAAATCAGCCCCAGCATTTT; cdr3_aa: CASSHAESNQPQHF
clone_size: .; j_call: TRBJ1-5; v_call: TRBV5-1; d_call: TRBD1; cdr3_nt: TGCGCCAGCAGACCTGGGACAGAGGGTCAGCCCCAGCATTTT; cdr3_aa: CASRPGTEGQPQHF
clone_size: .; j_call: TRBJ1-1; v_call: TRBV5-4; d_call: .; cdr3_nt: TGTGCCAGCATCCTTCGGGGGGACATGAACACTGAAGCTTTCTTT; cdr3_aa: CASILRGDMNTEAFF
clone_size: .; j_call: TRBJ2-7; v_call: TRBV10-3; d_call: .; cdr3_nt: TGTGCCATCAGTGACAGGGGAAATCACGAGCAGTACTTC; cdr3_aa: CAISDRGNHEQYF
clone_size: once; j_call: TRBJ1-1; v_call: TRBV6-2/TRBV6-3; d_call: TRBD1; cdr3_nt: TGTGCCAGCAGTTACACCAGGGGGCTTGTGGACACTGAAGCTTTCTTT; cdr3_aa: CASSYTRGLVDTEAFF
clone_size: .; j_call: TRBJ1-4; v_call: TRBV30; d_call: .; cdr3_nt: TGTGCCTGGAGTCTAGGTGTTGAGGAAAAACTGTTTTTT; cdr3_aa: CAWSLGVEEKLFF